The sequence of this TCR beta chain was determined in a study of blood T cell repertoires in COVID-19. At the level of the study: COVID-19 samples collected from the United States, Italy and Spain covered acute and convalescent phases. PBMCs, B-cell-depleted T cells, or T cells provided the cDNA or gDNA that made up the material.

Original analysis: Scientists estimated how many nucleated cells there were by amplifying reference gene primers. TCRdb's table, derived via immunoSEQ multiplex PCR, lists solely in-frame clones and lacks some. V, J and clone size are taken as reported in that table, and D and trimming were inferred from the DNA itself. The sample has around 320,000 clones; approximately 85% are singletons. This clonotype was obtained from a human donor in a cohort sampled during active COVID-19. Source material: peripheral blood.

This chain's CDR3 is CASSPGGADGGHNEKLFF. DNA for the CDR3: TGTGCCAGCAGCCCAGGAGGGGCGGACGGGGGGCATAATGAAAAACTGTTTTTT. The rearrangement joins TRBV7-9 to TRBJ1-4, with D maybe TRBD1 (6 bases). The CDR3 consists of 18 residues. Germline assignment: CDR1 SEHNR and CDR2 FQNEAQ (reference sequence). The V gene lost 5 bases and the J gene lost 4 bases, with 23 bases spanning the gap.